These 5 T cell receptor beta chains came from one sample sequenced in a study of OX40 agonist ivuxolimab in advanced cancers. Assay: immunoSEQ multiplex PCR; the TCRdb copy retains only in-frame clones and omits some. Of fewer than 85,000 clones listed, 80% to 95% are singletons. The starting material was CD4+ or CD8+ T cells sorted from blood, obtained in a trial of the OX40 agonist ivuxolimab. The origin of the receptors is an adult with an advanced solid tumor such as melanoma, head and neck, liver or kidney cancer.

This clone was seen only a few times. This rearrangement joins TRBV30 to TRBJ1-2; the D gene is possibly TRBD1 (6 bases). This CDR3 is built from 15 residues. The V end was cut by 1 base, the J end by 5 bases, with 17 bases between. Germline CDR1 and CDR2: GTSNPN and SVGIG (reference sequence). The DNA of the CDR3 is TGTGCCTGGAGTGGTTGGGAGGGGGATCGATATGGCTACACCTTC. As protein: CAWSGWEGDRYGYTF.

This chain uses TRBV12-5 with TRBJ2-4; D is unclear. The CDR3 contains 12 residues. CDR1 LGHNT and CDR2 FRNRAP come from the germline V gene. V was cut by 8 bases and J by 1 base, with 6 bases left in between. Here the CDR3 reads CASKAAKNIQYF. CDR3 coding DNA: TGTGCTAGTAAGGCGGCCAAAAACATTCAGTACTTC.

The rearrangement links TRBV7-8 to TRBJ2-2; a weak D match, TRBD1 (5 bases). Trimming took 1 base from V and 6 from J, leaving 21 bases between them. The CDR3 sequence is 18 residues long. Looked up from germline, CDR1 is SGHVS and CDR2 is FQNEAQ. CDR3 residues: CASSLVKGIGSLAGELFF. The CDR3 DNA reads TGTGCCAGCAGCTTAGTGAAGGGGATAGGCTCTTTAGCCGGGGAGCTGTTTTTT.

The chain combines TRBV5-6 with TRBJ2-7, with D possibly being TRBD2 (6 bases). V lost 2 bases and J lost 0, with 12 bases in between. CDR1 SGHDT and CDR2 YYEEEE come from the germline V gene. The CDR3 totals 15 residues. The CDR3 protein is CASSLVAGSSYEQYF. The DNA of the CDR3 is TGTGCCAGCAGCTTAGTGGCGGGGAGCTCCTACGAGCAGTACTTC.

V usage is TRBV18 and J usage is TRBJ1-2, with TRBD1 matching 7 bases. V dropped 3 bases and J dropped 6; count of bases not matched to a gene: 7. The CDR3 sequence is 14 residues long. CDR1 is KGHSH and CDR2 is LQKENI in the germline V gene. The CDR3 sequence is CASSPQGESHGYTF. As DNA, the CDR3 is TGTGCCAGCTCACCGCAGGGGGAATCGCATGGCTACACCTTC.